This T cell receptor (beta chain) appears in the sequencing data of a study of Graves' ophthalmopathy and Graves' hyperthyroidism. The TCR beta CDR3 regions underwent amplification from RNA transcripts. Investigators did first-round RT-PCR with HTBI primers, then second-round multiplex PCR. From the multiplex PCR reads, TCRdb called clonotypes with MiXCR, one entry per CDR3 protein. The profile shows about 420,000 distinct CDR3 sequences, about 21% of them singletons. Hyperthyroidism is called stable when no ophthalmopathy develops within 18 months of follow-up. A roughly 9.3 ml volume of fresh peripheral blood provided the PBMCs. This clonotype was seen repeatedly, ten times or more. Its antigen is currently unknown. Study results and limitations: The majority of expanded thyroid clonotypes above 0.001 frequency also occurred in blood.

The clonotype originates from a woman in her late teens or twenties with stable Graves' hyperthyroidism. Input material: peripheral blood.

Here the CDR3 reads CAIRPSLAGGQETQYF. The CDR3 coding sequence is TGTGCCATCAGGCCCTCGCTAGCGGGAGGGCAAGAGACCCAGTACTTC. The genes are TRBV10-3 and TRBJ2-5; 12 bases align to TRBD2. Germline assignment: CDR1 ENHRY and CDR2 SYGVKD. The length of the CDR3 is 16 residues. With 6 bases clipped from V and 2 bases from J, the junction kept 7 bases outside the gene matches.